This TCR beta chain is drawn from a study of radiation and T cells in renal cell carcinoma. General observations from the study: From baseline, blood top tumor clonotypes peaked at 2 weeks post-radiation. Baseline intratumoral clonotype presence is unknown without pretreatment biopsies.

Method: immunoSEQ multiplex PCR; TCRdb's copy keeps in-frame clones and lacks some. The table has roughly 80,000 clones, roughly 85% seen once. Indicated time point: blood 2 weeks post-SBRT. Treatment indicated: 15 Gy SBRT to primary tumor, nephrectomy 4 weeks later. After SBRT, blood was collected at 2 and 4 weeks, plus baseline. As to this clone: No antigen is known for it.

The CDR3 has 12 amino acids. V lost 8 bases, J lost 3 bases, and 10 bases lay in between. Germline V gives CDR1 MNHNY, CDR2 SVGAGI (reference sequence). This specimen consisted of blood, obtained from a patient whose treatment included radiotherapy and nephrectomy. The chain joins TRBV6-6 to TRBJ1-1; D call uncertain. This TCR was sampled from a woman aged 45-65 years with renal cell carcinoma. DNA for the CDR3: TGTGCCAGCTTAGGAAGGGACACTGAAGCTTTCTTT. This translates into CASLGRDTEAFF.